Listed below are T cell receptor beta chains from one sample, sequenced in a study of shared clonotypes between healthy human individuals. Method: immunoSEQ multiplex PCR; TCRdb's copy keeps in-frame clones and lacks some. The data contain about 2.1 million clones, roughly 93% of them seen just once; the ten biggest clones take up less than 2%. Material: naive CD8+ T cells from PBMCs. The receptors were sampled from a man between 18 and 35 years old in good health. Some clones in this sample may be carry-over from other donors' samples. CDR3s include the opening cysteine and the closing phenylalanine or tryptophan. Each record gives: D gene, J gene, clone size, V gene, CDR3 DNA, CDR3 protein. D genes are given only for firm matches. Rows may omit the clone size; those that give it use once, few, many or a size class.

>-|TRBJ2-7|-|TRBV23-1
TGCGCCAGCAGTCAGCCCCTTGGACGTTCCTACGAGCAGTACTTC
CASSQPLGRSYEQYF
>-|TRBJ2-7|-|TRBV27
TGTGCCAGCAGTCCAGGGTTCGAGCAGTACTTC
CASSPGFEQYF
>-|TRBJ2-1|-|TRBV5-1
TGCGCCTGTCAGGCGCCTCTATACAATGAGCAGTTCTTC
CACQAPLYNEQFF
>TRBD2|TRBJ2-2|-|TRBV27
TGTGCCAGCAGTTTATTCGGACTAGCGGGGAACACCGGGGAGCTGTTTTTT
CASSLFGLAGNTGELFF
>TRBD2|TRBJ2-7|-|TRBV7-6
TGTGCCAGCAGCTCCGGGACTAGCGGGAGAGAGCAGTACTTC
CASSSGTSGREQYF
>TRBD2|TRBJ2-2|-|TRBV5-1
TGCGCCAGCAGCTTTTTACTAGCGGGAGGGACCGGGGAGCTGTTTTTT
CASSFLLAGGTGELFF
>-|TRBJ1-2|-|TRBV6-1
TGTGCCGGGCGGCGGGACGGGTTTGCCTATGGCTACACCTTC
CAGRRDGFAYGYTF
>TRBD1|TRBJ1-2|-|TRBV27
TGTGCCAGCACTATCCGACAGGGGGGCTTCTATGGCTACACCTTC
CASTIRQGGFYGYTF
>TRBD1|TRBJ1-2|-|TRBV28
TGTGCCAGCAGTCCCCACTCCATCGGACAGGGGGTTAATGGCTACACCTTC
CASSPHSIGQGVNGYTF
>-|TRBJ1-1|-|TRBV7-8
TGTGCCAGCAGCTTAGGGCGAGAGCAGGCTTTCTTT
CASSLGREQAFF
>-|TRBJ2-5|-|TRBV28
TGTGCCAGCAGGATGGGTACGGTGGGGTGGGAGACCCAGTACTTC
CASRMGTVGWETQYF
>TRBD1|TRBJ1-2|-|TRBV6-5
TGTGCCAGCAGTTACCGAGAAGGGGGCGGCTACACCTTC
CASSYREGGGYTF
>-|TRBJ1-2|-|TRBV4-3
TGCGCCAGCAGCCAAGGGATACAGGGTGGCTATGGCTACACCTTC
CASSQGIQGGYGYTF
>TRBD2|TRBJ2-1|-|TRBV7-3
TGTGCCAGCAGCTGGGCTAGCGGGTCCAATGAGCAGTTCTTC
CASSWASGSNEQFF
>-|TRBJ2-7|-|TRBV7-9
TGTGCCAGCAGCTTAGCCGACTACGAGCAGTACTTC
CASSLADYEQYF
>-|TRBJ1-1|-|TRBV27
TGTGCCAGCAGTTCGCCCAAGGGCCTGACTGAAGCTTTCTTT
CASSSPKGLTEAFF
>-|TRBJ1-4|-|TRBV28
TGTGCCAGCAGGAGGAACCCGGGACGGATTAATGAAAAACTGTTTTTT
CASRRNPGRINEKLFF
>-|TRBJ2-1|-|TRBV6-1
TGTGCCAGCAGTGAATTTAGTTCAGGCAATGAGCAGTTCTTC
CASSEFSSGNEQFF
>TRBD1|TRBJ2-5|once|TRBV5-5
TGTGCCAGCAGCCGTCCGGGACAGGGGGTGCAAGAGACCCAGTACTTC
CASSRPGQGVQETQYF
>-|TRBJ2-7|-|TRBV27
TGTGCCAGCAGTTTATCCGGGGCCAACTACGAGCAGTACTTC
CASSLSGANYEQYF
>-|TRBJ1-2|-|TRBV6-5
TGTGCCAGCATCCGGGGGGCCGGGTATGGCTACACCTTC
CASIRGAGYGYTF
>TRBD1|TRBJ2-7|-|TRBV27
TGTGCCAGCAGTTTAAGGGGGCAGGACGAGCAGTACTTC
CASSLRGQDEQYF
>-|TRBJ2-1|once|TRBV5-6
TGTGCCAGCAGCCAGCAAGGCTACAATGAGCAGTTCTTC
CASSQQGYNEQFF
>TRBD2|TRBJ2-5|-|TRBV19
TGTGCCAGTAGTTCCAAACCCCGGGGGGGGATCCAAGAGACCCAGTACTTC
CASSSKPRGGIQETQYF
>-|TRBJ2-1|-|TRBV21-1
TGTGCCAGCAGCAACCGGCAGCGGGAGGGCCAGTTCTTC
CASSNRQREGQFF
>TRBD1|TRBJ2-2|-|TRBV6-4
TGTGCCAGCAGTACATCCGGGACAGGGGGCACCGGGGAGCTGTTTTTT
CASSTSGTGGTGELFF
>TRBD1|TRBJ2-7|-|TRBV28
TGTGCCAGCAGTCAACAGGGGGGAAGCTCCTACGAGCAGTACTTC
CASSQQGGSSYEQYF
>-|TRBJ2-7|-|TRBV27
TGTGCCAGCAGTTTATCGGCCACCTACGAGCAGTACTTC
CASSLSATYEQYF
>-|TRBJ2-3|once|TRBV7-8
TGTGCCAGCAGCTTAGGGGGCAGGGCTCCAGATACGCAGTATTTT
CASSLGGRAPDTQYF
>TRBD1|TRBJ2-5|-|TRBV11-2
TGTGCCAGCAGCCGGTGGACAGGAATCCAAGAGACCCAGTACTTC
CASSRWTGIQETQYF
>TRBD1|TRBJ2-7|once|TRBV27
TGTGCCAGCAGTCTCGGGACAGTAGAGACTACCGAGCAGTACTTC
CASSLGTVETTEQYF
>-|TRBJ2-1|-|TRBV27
TGTGCCAGCACCGCCTGGGGCTACAATGAGCAGTTCTTC
CASTAWGYNEQFF
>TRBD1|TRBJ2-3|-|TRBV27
TGTGCCAGCAGAACCATGGACAGGAGCACAGATACGCAGTATTTT
CASRTMDRSTDTQYF
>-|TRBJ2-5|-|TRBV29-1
TGCAGCGTCGACCAAGAGACCCAGTACTTC
CSVDQETQYF
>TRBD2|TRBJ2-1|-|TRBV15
TGTGCCACTCTTACTAGCGGGAGGCACAATGAGCAGTTCTTC
CATLTSGRHNEQFF
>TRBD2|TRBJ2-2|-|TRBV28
TGTGCCAGCAGTGCCGTAGCGGGAGGATACACCGGGGAGCTGTTTTTT
CASSAVAGGYTGELFF
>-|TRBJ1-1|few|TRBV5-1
TGCGCCAGCAGCTTTTGGGACATGAACACTGAAGCTTTCTTT
CASSFWDMNTEAFF
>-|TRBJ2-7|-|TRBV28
TGTGCCAGCATCGGGGTCTCCCTGTACCAGTACTTC
CASIGVSLYQYF
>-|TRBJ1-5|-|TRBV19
TGTGCCAGTAGTATAGTAAGGGACATAAATCAGCCCCAGCATTTT
CASSIVRDINQPQHF
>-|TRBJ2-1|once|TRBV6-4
TGTGCCAGCAGTGCCCGGGCTAAGCGCAATGAGCAGTTCTTC
CASSARAKRNEQFF
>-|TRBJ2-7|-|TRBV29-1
TGCAGCGTTGAAGGACTAGAGAGATCCTACGAGCAGTACTTC
CSVEGLERSYEQYF
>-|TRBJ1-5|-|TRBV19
TGTGCCAGTAGGATGCCTGACGGGGATCCTAATCAGCCCCAGCATTTT
CASRMPDGDPNQPQHF